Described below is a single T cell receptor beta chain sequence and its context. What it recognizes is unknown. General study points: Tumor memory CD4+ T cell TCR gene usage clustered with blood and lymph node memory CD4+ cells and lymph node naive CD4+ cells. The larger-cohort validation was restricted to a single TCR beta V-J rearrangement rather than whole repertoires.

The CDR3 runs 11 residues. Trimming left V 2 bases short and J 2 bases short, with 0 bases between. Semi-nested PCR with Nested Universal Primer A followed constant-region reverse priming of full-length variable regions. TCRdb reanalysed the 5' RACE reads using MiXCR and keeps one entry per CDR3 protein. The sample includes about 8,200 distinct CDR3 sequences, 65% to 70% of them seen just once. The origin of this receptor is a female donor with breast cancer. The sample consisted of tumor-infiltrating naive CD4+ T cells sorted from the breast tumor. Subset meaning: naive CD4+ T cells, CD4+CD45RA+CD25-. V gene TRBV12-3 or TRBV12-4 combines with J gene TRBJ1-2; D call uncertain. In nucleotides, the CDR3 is TGTGCCAGCAGTTTAAACTATGGCTACACCTTC. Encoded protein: CASSLNYGYTF.